This TCR beta chain is drawn from a study of identical twins. Healthy Caucasians provided all donations. This clonotype was seen only a few times. Its antigen is still unknown. The CDR3 is 13 amino acids. Between the trimmed V and J ends, which lost 0 bases and 5 bases, there was a span of 8 bases. CDR1 is SGHRS and CDR2 is YFSETQ in the germline V gene. TCRdb called the 5' RACE reads again in MiXCR, with one record for every CDR3 protein. The repertoire holds approximately 620,000 distinct CDR3 sequences, with more than 6.5% as singletons. Findings and caveats of the study: It was out-of-frame TCR alpha sharing in monozygotic twins that models underestimated. Invariant MAIT and iNKT cells could partly confound zero-insertion analyses.

The same specimen was also included in a second study, on yellow fever vaccine responses in identical twins. Per that study: Reportedly, twins showed a vaccine T cell response that looked partly convergent and partly personalized.

Sequenced sample: PBMCs. The chain recombines TRBV5-1 with TRBJ2-5; D remains ambiguous. This receptor was identified in a woman between 18 and 30 years old in good health. The CDR3 DNA reads TGCGCCAGCAGCTTGGGACTTTGGGAGACCCAGTACTTC. Translation gives CASSLGLWETQYF.